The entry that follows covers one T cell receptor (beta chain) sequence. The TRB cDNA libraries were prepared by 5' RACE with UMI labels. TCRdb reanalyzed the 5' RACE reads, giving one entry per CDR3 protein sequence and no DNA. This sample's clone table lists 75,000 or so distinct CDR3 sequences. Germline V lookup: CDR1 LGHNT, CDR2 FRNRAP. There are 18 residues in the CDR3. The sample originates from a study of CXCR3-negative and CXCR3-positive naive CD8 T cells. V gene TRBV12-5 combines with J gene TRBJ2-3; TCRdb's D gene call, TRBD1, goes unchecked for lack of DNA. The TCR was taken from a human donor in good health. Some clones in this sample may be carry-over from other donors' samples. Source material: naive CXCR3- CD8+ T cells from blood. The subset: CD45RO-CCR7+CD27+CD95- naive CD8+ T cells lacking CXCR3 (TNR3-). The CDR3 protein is CASGLATRDRGNTDTQYF.